A single sample is the source of the 8 T cell receptor beta chains below, sequenced in a study of graft-versus-host responses after intestinal transplantation. TCRdb keeps only in-frame clones here, not all; method: immunoSEQ multiplex PCR. Here the sample spans 43,000 or so clones, roughly 94% being singletons. Here the sequenced sample was PBMCs, taken around 350 days after intestinal transplant. Receptors were obtained from a human patient who received an intestinal transplant, so some T cells may come from the graft donor.

Points on this clone: At the DNA level, this CDR3 is encoded by other sequences in the same sample as well. This chain uses TRBV5-6 with TRBJ2-3; 7 bases map to TRBD2. Trimming took 0 bases from V and 3 from J; bases not matched to a gene: 10. There are 17 residues in the CDR3. Germline lookup yields CDR1 SGHDT and CDR2 YYEEEE. The CDR3 reads CASSLAGMGLLTDTQYF. The CDR3 nucleotides read TGTGCCAGCAGCTTGGCCGGGATGGGACTATTGACAGATACGCAGTATTTT.

The chain links TRBV2 to TRBJ2-3; 7 bases align to TRBD2. CDR3 length equals 15 residues. V trimming: 4 bases; J trimming: 1 base; junction bases outside the gene matches: 5. Germline V CDR1 and CDR2: SNHLY, FYNNEI. The CDR3 DNA is TGTGCCAGCAGTGTAATAAGCGGGGGCACAGATACGCAGTATTTT. Translated: CASSVISGGTDTQYF.

The V gene is TRBV20-1, the J gene TRBJ2-1; D is unresolved. The germline CDR1 and CDR2 sequences are DFQATT and SNEGSKA (reference sequence). V shed 8 bases and J shed 9 bases, with 14 bases lying between them. This CDR3 is built from 11 residues. In DNA, the CDR3 is TGCAGTCGACTCCTAAACGGTGAGCAGTTCTTC. It translates to CSRLLNGEQFF.

The V gene is TRBV5-1, the J gene TRBJ1-3; perhaps TRBD1 as D (6 bases). The germline CDR1 and CDR2 sequences are SGHRS and YFSETQ. This CDR3 has 17 amino acids. Trimming took off 0 bases at V and 0 bases at J, with 13 bases between the two ends. CDR3 residues: CASSLAGDIGSGNTIYF. The CDR3 DNA follows: TGCGCCAGCAGCTTGGCGGGGGACATCGGCTCTGGAAACACCATATATTTT.

The J gene is TRBJ2-2, the V gene TRBV6-5; 10 bases are shared with TRBD2. This CDR3 has 15 residues. The germline gives CDR1 MNHEY, CDR2 SVGAGI. V was pared by 10 bases and J by 1 base, with 6 bases of the junction left unmatched. CDR3 residues: CATRRTSGNTGELFF. The DNA of the CDR3 is TGTGCCACCCGGAGGACTAGCGGGAACACCGGGGAGCTGTTTTTT.

V and J are TRBV25-1 and TRBJ2-7; D possibly corresponds to TRBD2 (5 bases). The CDR3 totals 13 residues. V lost 7 bases, J lost 7 bases, and 17 bases lay in between. Germline lookup yields CDR1 MGHDK and CDR2 SYGVNS. CDR3 DNA sequence: TGTGCCAGCAATGGGAGACGCCTGGAGGAGCAGTACTTC. It is translated as CASNGRRLEEQYF.

The chain employs TRBV6-5 and TRBJ1-1, with TRBD1 identical over 7 bases. The length of the CDR3 is 14 residues. V dropped 2 bases and J dropped 5; count of bases not matched to a gene: 5. Germline CDR1 reads MNHEY; CDR2 reads SVGAGI. The CDR3 coding sequence is TGTGCCAGCAGTTACGAGGGGGCGCGTACTGAAGCTTTCTTT. It encodes CASSYEGARTEAFF.

V and J are TRBV7-3 and TRBJ2-1, with 9 bases identical to TRBD1. CDR1 and CDR2 (germline): SGHTA, FQGTGA. This CDR3 region has 13 residues. V lost 5 bases and J lost 8; bases outside the gene matches: 4. DNA of the CDR3: TGTGCCAGCAGCCTGGACAGGGGCGATGAGCAGTTCTTC. It encodes CASSLDRGDEQFF.